This T cell receptor (beta chain) was observed in a study of blood T cell repertoires in COVID-19. Across the whole study: Some COVID-19 samples were acute and others convalescent; all came from the United States, Italy and Spain. T cells, B-cell-depleted T cells, or PBMCs supplied cDNA or gDNA.

Germline CDR1 and CDR2: SGHTA and FQGNSA. J gave up 3 bases and V 2 bases, and 3 bases lay outside the gene matches. The length of the CDR3 is 16 residues. In the source study's methods: The authors estimated nucleated cell counts from reference gene primer amplification. Sequencing used immunoSEQ multiplex PCR; TCRdb keeps in-frame clones, though not all of them. V, J and clone size reflect that table, while D and trimming were determined from the DNA. The repertoire holds some 80,000 clones, with about four fifths as singletons. The chain combines TRBV7-2 with TRBJ2-2; 10 nucleotides agree with TRBD2. Sequencing was done on a sample of peripheral blood. This clonotype originated in a human donor in a cohort sampled during active COVID-19. The CDR3 region is CASSLIAGGHTGELFF. As DNA, the CDR3 is TGTGCCAGCAGCTTAATAGCGGGGGGCCACACCGGGGAGCTGTTTTTT.